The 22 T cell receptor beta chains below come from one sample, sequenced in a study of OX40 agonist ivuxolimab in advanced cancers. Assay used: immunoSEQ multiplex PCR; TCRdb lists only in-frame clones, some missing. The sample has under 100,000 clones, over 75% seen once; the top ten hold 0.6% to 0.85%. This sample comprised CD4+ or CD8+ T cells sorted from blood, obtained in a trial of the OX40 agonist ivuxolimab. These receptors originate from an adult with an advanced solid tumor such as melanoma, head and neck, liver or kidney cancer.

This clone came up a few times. CDR3 in amino acids: CASSLPGTPKEQYF. In DNA form, the CDR3 reads TGTGCCAGCAGTTTGCCCGGGACTCCCAAGGAGCAGTACTTC. The chain is built from TRBV28 and TRBJ2-7; tentatively, D is TRBD2 (6 bases). CDR1 and CDR2 (germline): MDHEN, SYDVKM. The V end was cut by 3 bases, the J end by 7 bases, with 16 bases between. CDR3 length equals 14 residues.

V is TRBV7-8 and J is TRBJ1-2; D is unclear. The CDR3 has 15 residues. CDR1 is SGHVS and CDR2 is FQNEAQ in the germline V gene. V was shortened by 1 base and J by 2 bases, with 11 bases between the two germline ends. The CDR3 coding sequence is TGTGCCAGCAGCTTAGGCCCGGATTCGAACTATGGCTACACCTTC. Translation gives CASSLGPDSNYGYTF.

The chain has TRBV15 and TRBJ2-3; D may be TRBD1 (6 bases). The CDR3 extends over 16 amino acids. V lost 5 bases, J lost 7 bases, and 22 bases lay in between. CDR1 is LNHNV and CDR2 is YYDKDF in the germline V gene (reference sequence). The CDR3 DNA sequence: TGTGCCACCAGCCCACCCGGGACCCAGGGGAGACATACGCAGTATTTT. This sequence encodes CATSPPGTQGRHTQYF.

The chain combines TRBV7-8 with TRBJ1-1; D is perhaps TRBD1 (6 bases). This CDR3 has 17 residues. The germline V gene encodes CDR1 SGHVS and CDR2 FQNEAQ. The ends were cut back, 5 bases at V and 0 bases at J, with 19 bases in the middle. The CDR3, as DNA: TGTGCCAGCAGCGTACGGACAGCTCCGTATGTGAACACTGAAGCTTTCTTT. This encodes CASSVRTAPYVNTEAFF.

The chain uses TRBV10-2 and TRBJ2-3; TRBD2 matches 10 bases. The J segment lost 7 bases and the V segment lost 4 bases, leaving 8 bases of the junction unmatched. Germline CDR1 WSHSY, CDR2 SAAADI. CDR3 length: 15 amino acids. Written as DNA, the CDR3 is TGCGCCAGCAGTGTCGCAGCGGGAGGGCCACATACGCAGTATTTT. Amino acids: CASSVAAGGPHTQYF.

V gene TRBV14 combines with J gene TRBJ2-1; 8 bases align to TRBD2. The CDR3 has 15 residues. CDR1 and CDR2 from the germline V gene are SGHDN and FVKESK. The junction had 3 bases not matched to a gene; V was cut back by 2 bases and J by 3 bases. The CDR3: CASSQSGGRYNEQFF. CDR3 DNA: TGTGCCAGCAGCCAAAGCGGGGGCCGCTACAATGAGCAGTTCTTC.

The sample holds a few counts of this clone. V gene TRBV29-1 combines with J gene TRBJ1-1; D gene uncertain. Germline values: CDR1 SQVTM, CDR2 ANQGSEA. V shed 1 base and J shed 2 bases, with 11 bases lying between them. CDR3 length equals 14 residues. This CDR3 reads CSVEVGWGNTEAFF. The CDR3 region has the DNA TGCAGCGTTGAAGTTGGATGGGGAAACACTGAAGCTTTCTTT.

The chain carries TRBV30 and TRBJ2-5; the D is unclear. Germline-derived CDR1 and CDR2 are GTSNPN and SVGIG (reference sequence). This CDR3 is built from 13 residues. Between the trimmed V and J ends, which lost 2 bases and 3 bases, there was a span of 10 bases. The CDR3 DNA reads TGTGCCTGGAGTACTCTACGAAAAGAGACCCAGTACTTC. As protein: CAWSTLRKETQYF. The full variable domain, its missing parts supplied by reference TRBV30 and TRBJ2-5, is SQTIHQWPATLVQPVGSPLSLECTVEGTSNPNLYWYRQAAGRGLQLLFYSVGIGQISSEVPQNLSASRPQDRQFILSSKKLLLSDSGFYLCAWSTLRKETQYFGPGTRLLVL.

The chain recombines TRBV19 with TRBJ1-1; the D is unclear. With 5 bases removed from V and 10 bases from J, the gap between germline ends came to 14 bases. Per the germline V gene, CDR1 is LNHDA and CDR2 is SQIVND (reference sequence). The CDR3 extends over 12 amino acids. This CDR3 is CASSLTAAGAFF. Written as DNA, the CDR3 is TGTGCCAGTAGTTTAACGGCTGCTGGAGCTTTCTTT.

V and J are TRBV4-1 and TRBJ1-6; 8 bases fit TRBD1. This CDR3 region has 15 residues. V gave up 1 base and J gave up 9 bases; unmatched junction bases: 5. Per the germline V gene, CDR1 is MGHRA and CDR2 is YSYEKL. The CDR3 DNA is TGCGCCAGCAGCCAAGTGGGCAGGGGGCTTTCACCCCTCCACTTT. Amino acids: CASSQVGRGLSPLHF.

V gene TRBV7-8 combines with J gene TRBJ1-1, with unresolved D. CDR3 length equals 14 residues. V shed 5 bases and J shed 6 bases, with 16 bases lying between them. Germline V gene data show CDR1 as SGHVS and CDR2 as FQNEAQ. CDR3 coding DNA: TGTGCCAGCAGCCCTTATGTAGGTTTCGCTGAAGCTTTCTTT. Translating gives CASSPYVGFAEAFF.

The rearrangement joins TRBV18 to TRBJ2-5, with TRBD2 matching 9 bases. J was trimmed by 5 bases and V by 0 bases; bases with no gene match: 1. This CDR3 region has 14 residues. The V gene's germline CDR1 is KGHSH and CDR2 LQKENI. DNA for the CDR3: TGTGCCAGCTCACCACCCGGGACTAGCGAGACCCAGTACTTC. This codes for CASSPPGTSETQYF.

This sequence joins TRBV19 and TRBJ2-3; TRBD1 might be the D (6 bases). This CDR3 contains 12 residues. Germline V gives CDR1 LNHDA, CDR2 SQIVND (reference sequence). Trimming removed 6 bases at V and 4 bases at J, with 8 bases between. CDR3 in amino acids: CASSEGADTQYF. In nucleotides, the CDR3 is TGTGCCAGTAGCGAGGGGGCAGATACGCAGTATTTT.

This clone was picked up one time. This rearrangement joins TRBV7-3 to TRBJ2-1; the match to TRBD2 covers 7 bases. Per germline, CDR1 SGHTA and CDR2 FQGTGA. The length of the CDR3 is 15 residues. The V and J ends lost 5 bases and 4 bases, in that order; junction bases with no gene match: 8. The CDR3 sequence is CASSPGRAGYNEQFF. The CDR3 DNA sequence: TGTGCCAGCAGCCCAGGGAGGGCGGGTTACAATGAGCAGTTCTTC. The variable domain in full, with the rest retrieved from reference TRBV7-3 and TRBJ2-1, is GAGVSQTPSNKVTEKGKYVELRCDPISGHTALYWYRQSLGQGPEFLIYFQGTGAADDSGLPNDRFFAVRPEGSVSTLKIQRTERGDSAVYLCASSPGRAGYNEQFFGPGTRLTVL.

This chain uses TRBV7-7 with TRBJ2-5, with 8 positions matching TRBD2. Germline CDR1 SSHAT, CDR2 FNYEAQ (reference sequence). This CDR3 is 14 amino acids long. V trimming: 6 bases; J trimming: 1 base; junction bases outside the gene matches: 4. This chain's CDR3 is CASSRGGAQETQYF. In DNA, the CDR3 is TGTGCCAGCAGTCGGGGGGGGGCCCAAGAGACCCAGTACTTC.

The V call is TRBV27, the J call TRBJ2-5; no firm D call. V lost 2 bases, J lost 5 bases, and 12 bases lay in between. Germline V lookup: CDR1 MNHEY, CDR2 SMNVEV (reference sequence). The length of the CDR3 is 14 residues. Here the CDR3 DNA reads TGTGCCAGCAGTTTACTGGCGGATAGGGAGACCCAGTACTTC. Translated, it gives CASSLLADRETQYF.

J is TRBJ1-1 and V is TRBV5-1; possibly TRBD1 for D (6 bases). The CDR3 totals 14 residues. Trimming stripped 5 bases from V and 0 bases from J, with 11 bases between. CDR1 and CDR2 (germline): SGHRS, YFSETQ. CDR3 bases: TGCGCCAGCAGTGGGGGACAACTGAACACTGAAGCTTTCTTT. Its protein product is CASSGGQLNTEAFF.

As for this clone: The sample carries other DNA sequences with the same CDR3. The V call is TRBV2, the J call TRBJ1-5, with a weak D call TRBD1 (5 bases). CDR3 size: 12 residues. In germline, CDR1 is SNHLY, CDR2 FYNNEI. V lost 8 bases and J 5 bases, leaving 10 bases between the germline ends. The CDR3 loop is CASSLRDQPQHF. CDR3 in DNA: TGTGCCAGCTCGCTCAGGGATCAGCCCCAGCATTTT.

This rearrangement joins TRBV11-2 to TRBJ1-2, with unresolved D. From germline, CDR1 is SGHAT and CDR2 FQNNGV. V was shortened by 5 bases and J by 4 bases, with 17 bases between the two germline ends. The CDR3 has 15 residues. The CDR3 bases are TGTGCCAGCAGCCCTAGAGGGAGGACGACCTATGGCTACACCTTC. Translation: CASSPRGRTTYGYTF.

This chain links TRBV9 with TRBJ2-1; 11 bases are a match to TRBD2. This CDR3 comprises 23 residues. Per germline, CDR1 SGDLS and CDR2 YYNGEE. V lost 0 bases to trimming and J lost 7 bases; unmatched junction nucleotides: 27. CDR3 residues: CASSVGLGTGRFGSGRALNEQFF. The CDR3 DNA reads TGTGCCAGCAGCGTAGGTCTAGGGACAGGGAGGTTTGGTAGCGGGAGGGCCTTGAATGAGCAGTTCTTC. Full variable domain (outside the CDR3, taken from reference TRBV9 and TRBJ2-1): DSGVTQTPKHLITATGQRVTLRCSPRSGDLSVYWYQQSLDQGLQFLIQYYNGEERAKGNILERFSAQQFPDLHSELNLSSLELGDSALYFCASSVGLGTGRFGSGRALNEQFFGPGTRLTVL.

The CDR3 nucleotides are TGTGCCAGCAGCAAAGGTCTCTCCCCTTTGGAAAAACTGTTTTTT. Protein: CASSKGLSPLEKLFF. The chain uses TRBV21-1 and TRBJ1-4. TRBV21-1 is an annotated pseudogene. This CDR3 comprises 15 residues.

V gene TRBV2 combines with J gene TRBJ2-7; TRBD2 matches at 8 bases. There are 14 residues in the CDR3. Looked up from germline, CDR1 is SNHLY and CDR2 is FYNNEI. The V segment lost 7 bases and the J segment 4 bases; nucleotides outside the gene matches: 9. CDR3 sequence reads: CASKYTSGVYEQYF. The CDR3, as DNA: TGTGCCAGCAAGTATACTAGCGGTGTATACGAGCAGTACTTC.